This T cell receptor (beta chain) was recorded in a study of spatial heterogeneity in lung cancer. In TCRdb, the 5' RACE reads were re-called with MiXCR into one record per CDR3 protein. This table has 7,000 to 8,000 distinct CDR3 sequences, under 7.5% appearing once. CDR3 length equals 13 residues. Trimming left V 2 bases short and J 5 bases short, with 9 bases between. Germline CDR1 reads PRHDT; CDR2 reads FYEKMQ (reference sequence). Study-wide findings and caveats: It was found that expanded intratumoral alpha and beta TCR counts tracked tumor mutation counts.

Time point given: sample taken at primary tumor resection. This clonotype occurred many times. Its antigen remains unknown. The source of this sequence is a male donor with early-stage non-small cell lung cancer. J is TRBJ2-5 and V is TRBV13; no definite D call. The sample here was lung tumor tissue, taken at surgery. The DNA of the CDR3 is TGTGCCAGCAGCTTACGGGCGACGGAGACCCAGTACTTC. Residues: CASSLRATETQYF.